Below are 2 T cell receptor beta chains sequenced from a single sample in a study of control samples from healthy donors and cancer patients. Data came from immunoSEQ multiplex PCR; TCRdb stores just in-frame clones and leaves some out. The table records about 86,000 clones, roughly 94% of them present only once. Sequenced input: blood. The receptor source for this set is a woman younger than 35 in good health.

The chain is built from TRBV7-2 and TRBJ1-5; tentatively, D is TRBD1 (5 bases). V was cut by 2 bases and J by 6 bases, with 11 bases left in between. The CDR3 has 14 amino acids. Germline lookup yields CDR1 SGHTA and CDR2 FQGNSA. The CDR3 region is CASSLNLGVQPQHF. In DNA, the CDR3 is TGTGCCAGCAGCTTAAATTTGGGGGTTCAGCCCCAGCATTTT.

The J gene is TRBJ2-2, the V gene TRBV29-1, with D uncertain. The CDR3 is 14 residues long. CDR1 and CDR2 from the germline V gene are SQVTM and ANQGSEA. Trimming removed 7 bases at V and 2 bases at J, with 14 bases between. The CDR3 here is CSALGPINTGELFF. The CDR3 coding sequence is TGCAGCGCCCTGGGCCCCATCAACACCGGGGAGCTGTTTTTT.